This T cell receptor (beta chain) was retrieved from a study of response to subunit inactivated influenza vaccine. This clonotype was seen a few times. A single record per CDR3 protein comes from TCRdb applying MiXCR to the RT-PCR reads. The sample yields approximately 230,000 distinct CDR3 sequences, 9% to 15% seen once. The CDR3 has 12 residues. The germline V gene has CDR1 SGHAT and CDR2 FQNNGV. Trimming removed 2 bases from V and 6 bases from J, with 8 bases in between. This sample comprised non-naive T cells sorted from PBMCs, obtained approximately 15 days before vaccination. This receptor was obtained from a man aged 45 to 65 who received an inactivated influenza vaccine. This chain links TRBV11-2 with TRBJ2-7; D is unresolved. CDR3 loop: CASSLWAFEQYF. DNA of the CDR3: TGTGCCAGCAGCTTATGGGCGTTCGAGCAGTACTTC. Full variable domain (rest looked up from reference TRBV11-2 and TRBJ2-7): EAGVAQSPRYKIIEKRQSVAFWCNPISGHATLYWYQQILGQGPKLLIQFQNNGVVDDSQLPKDRFSAERLKGVDSTLKIQPAKLEDSAVYLCASSLWAFEQYFGPGTRLTVT.